The source of this TCR beta chain is a study of blood T cell repertoires in COVID-19 (dated by TCRdb to about 2020). Broadly, across the study: Collaborator samples came from the United States, Italy and Spain and covered acute and convalescent phases of COVID-19. Deeply sampled blood TCRbeta repertoires from subjects exposed to, actively infected with, or recovered from COVID-19 were included in the dataset. Samples came from the ongoing ImmuneRACE study (first 160 participants) plus 1,254 subjects from 6 global collaborators. Where available, HLA class I and class II types were obtained from metadata supplied by the sample provider rather than from assay-based typing. The material from the prospective study consisted of cDNA or gDNA derived from T cells, B-cell-depleted T cells, or PBMCs. A de-identified subject ID, COVID-19 status, age in years and sex were almost always included in the sample metadata. The repertoires were released in a freely available public database intended as a resource for research on the immune response to SARS-CoV-2. The investigation overall reported the following: The amount of clinical and demographic metadata varied by source and participant and was provided uncurated.

As for this clone: Its specific antigen is unknown. No much larger clone is present one base from it, and per-base qualities are unavailable.

TCRbeta CDR3 regions were amplified from genomic DNA by means of the immunoSEQ Assay, a bias-controlled multiplex PCR. As for the authors' bioinformatics: The number of nucleated cells in each sample was estimated from the amplification of reference gene primers within the assay. To quantify the absolute abundance of each unique TCRbeta CDR3 rearrangement, sequence reads were collapsed and filtered. For each sample, productive Simpson clonality was calculated as the square root of Simpson's diversity index across productive rearrangements. This immuneACCESS table, as held by TCRdb, lists in-frame sequences with V and J called but not all clones. Of the missing ones, under half trace to an unresolved V gene in checked studies; the others have no known cause. Clone size and the V and J calls come from that table; the DNA yielded D and trimming. This sample comprises hundreds of thousands of clones, roughly 91% of them detected only once. Clones ranked in the top ten supply 4.3% of the sample.

The collaborating institutions used their own protocols to collect whole blood in K2EDTA tubes. For TCRbeta analysis, collaborators shipped samples as frozen whole blood, isolated PBMCs, or DNA extracted from either of those sample types. Deletion took 2 bases off V and 5 bases off J, with a span of 12 bases between the germline ends. CDR1 and CDR2 are read off the germline V gene (reference sequence) as GTSNPN and SVGIG. From the cysteine up to the phenylalanine, the CDR3 has a length of 14 residues. The DNA shown is the 42-base CDR3, in frame from base 1. The source is a woman younger than 45 with acute or convalescent COVID-19. The chain employs TRBV30 and TRBJ2-2, with TRBD1 tentatively as D gene (6 bases match). What was sequenced was peripheral blood. The CDR3 reads as follows: CAWSFTGTTGELFF. DNA sequence: TGTGCCTGGAGTTTCACTGGGACAACCGGGGAGCTGTTTTTT.